This record looks at one TCR beta chain sequence and its context. This clonotype was recorded a few times. The antigen it recognizes is unknown. No clone much larger than this one lies a single base away; base qualities are absent. The treatment or condition label of this sample denotes: roughly 10-day PBMC culture with coronavirus spike peptide pools or control peptides (ViraFEST assay). CD4+ T cells from unexposed donors were collected before the COVID-19 pandemic (2011-2018). To expand antigen-specific T cells with peptide pools and then pick out the expanded clonotypes through TCR sequencing, the study relied on the ViraFEST assay. PBMCs were cultured at around 2.2 million per well in IMDM supplemented with approximately 5% human AB serum and 9.5 to 10 IU/ml IL-2, with 9.5 to 10 ug/ml peptide pools added. Half of the culture medium was replaced with fresh IL-2-containing medium on days 3 and 7. After 10 days of culture, CD4+ T cells were isolated by negative selection using the EasySep CD4+ T cell isolation kit. As cell numbers permitted, CD4+ T cells from unexposed donors were tested for reactivity to SARS-CoV-2 S and N and to four common cold coronavirus spike pools. Ficoll-Paque Plus gradient centrifugation was used to isolate PBMCs from whole blood, and the isolated PBMCs were then either used fresh or cryopreserved at -140C. Triplicate wells were generally used for each culture condition. Leukapheresis product for the unexposed donors was purchased commercially.

This record belongs to a study of vaccination and CD4 T cells after COVID-19 (dated by TCRdb to the early 2020s). About the investigation overall: The convalescent cohort comprised six males and four females, including two Hispanic individuals, seven Caucasians, two Asians and one multiracial person. Participants received two doses of either the Pfizer-BioNTech BNT162b2 vaccine (n=8) or the Moderna mRNA-1273 vaccine (n=2). Post-COVID blood samples were collected from convalescent patients a median of approximately 93 days after diagnosis, with a range of roughly 30 to 161 days. Post-vaccine blood samples were obtained a median of approximately 70 days after the second vaccine dose, with a range of roughly 13 to 250 days. Culture stimuli were overlapping spike peptide pools from SARS-CoV-2 and from the common cold coronaviruses HCoV-NL63, HCoV-OC43 and HCoV-229E. In control cultures, a CEFX viral epitope pool was used as positive control, an HIV-1 Nef peptide pool was used as negative control, or no peptide was added. In about 11 COVID-19 convalescent patients and a handful of infection-naive healthy vaccine recipients, the spike-specific CD4+ TCR repertoire before mRNA vaccination was compared with the repertoire after mRNA vaccination. An earlier paper using these donors assessed, at the TCR clonotype level, memory CD4+ T cell crossreactivity between SARS-CoV-2 and common cold coronavirus spike proteins. The research as a whole found: Of the vaccine-specific clones found in convalescent patients, nearly all (304 of 307) were mono-reactive for SARS-CoV-2 spike instead of being cross-reactive with common cold coronaviruses. An increase in the median number of SARS-CoV-2-reactive clonotypes from approximately 21 after infection to some 40 after vaccination was observed, but the change was not found to be significant. Among convalescent patients, a median roughly 90% of the SARS-CoV-2-reactive clones seen after vaccination appeared only after vaccination, which suggests priming specific to the vaccine. Only a relatively small number of convalescent patients were included in the study, and early timepoints following natural infection were not analyzed.

The CDR3 goes from the cysteine to the phenylalanine over 14 residues. Solely the CDR3 DNA is kept, with 42 bases framed from the first base. From a lookup of the germline V gene, CDR1 and CDR2 are MNHEY and SVGAGI. Cut back by 4 bases and 1 base, the V and J ends lie 10 bases apart. The library was produced with PCR. At the Johns Hopkins FTIC core, DNA from the cultured CD4+ T cells underwent TCR sequencing with the Oncomine TCR Beta short-read assay. The QIAamp micro DNA kit was used to extract genomic DNA from the cultured CD4+ T cells. Oncomine TCR Beta libraries from cultured CD4+ T cells were pooled using unique dual indexes and sequenced on an Illumina iSeq 100. The published analysis was carried out like this. Non-productive sequences were removed, and CDR3s that did not start with C, did not end with F or W, or were shorter than 7 amino acids were discarded. The MANAFEST web application was used to identify antigen-specific clonotypes by comparing peptide-stimulated wells against reference wells and other culture wells. To be called positive, a clone needed an FDR below 0.05, an odds ratio above 5, and a productive frequency above 0.1% in at least two of three replicate wells. Cross-reactive clonotypes were defined as significantly expanded in both SARS-CoV-2 spike wells and at least one common cold coronavirus spike condition. Using R version 3.6.1, CDR3 homology was evaluated through Levenshtein distances (stringdist) along with unrooted phylogenetic trees (ape). Starting from the raw public reads, TCRdb applied fastp trimming at Q25, assembled clones with MiXCR and retained in-frame beta chains. Identical CDR3 proteins give one entry, which carries the most common genes and DNA. The V and J calls and clone size are TCRdb's, not the authors'. Within this sample are roughly 7,400 distinct CDR3 sequences, with 35% of them counted one time only. The ten largest clonotypes hold about 26% of the sample.

This TCR came from a human donor in good health. The chain was built from TRBV6-5 and TRBJ2-5, with TRBD1 as a weak D call on 5 bases. Sequencing was performed on CD4+ T cells from blood, cultured in vitro. At the DNA level, the sequence is TGTGCCAGCAGTTGGGGCCGTACCCAAGAGACCCAGTACTTC. This encodes CASSWGRTQETQYF.